The rows below give T cell receptor beta chains drawn from one sample of a study of cytomegalovirus exposure and HLA in healthy donors. Generated by immunoSEQ multiplex PCR, the TCRdb table keeps only in-frame clones and is missing some. Here the sample spans tens of thousands of clones, roughly 94% being singletons. The sample consisted of PBMCs. These receptors were obtained from a woman younger than 30 in good health and CMV-seropositive. Each CDR3 is given with its conserved first and last residue. Fields, in order: D gene, V gene, J gene, clone size, CDR3 DNA, CDR3 protein. A D gene is named only where the DNA matches it firmly. Rows give clone size only sometimes, using once, few, many, or a class for an expanded clone.

D: TRBD1
V: TRBV19
J: TRBJ1-1
size: .
DNA: TGTGCCAGTAGTTCCACAGGGGACACTGAAGCTTTCTTT
CDR3: CASSSTGDTEAFF

D: .
V: TRBV5-5
J: TRBJ1-2
size: .
DNA: TGTGCCAGCAGCTTGCCAGGGAACTATGGCTACACCTTC
CDR3: CASSLPGNYGYTF

D: .
V: TRBV9
J: TRBJ1-1
size: once
DNA: TGTGCCAGCAGCGTAGAGTCTCAGGCCAACACTGAAGCTTTCTTT
CDR3: CASSVESQANTEAFF

D: .
V: TRBV6-6
J: TRBJ1-5
size: .
DNA: TGTGCCAGCAGTTACTCGCCTAGGAGCAATCAGCCCCAGCATTTT
CDR3: CASSYSPRSNQPQHF

D: TRBD1
V: TRBV7-2
J: TRBJ1-4
size: .
DNA: TGTGCCAGCAGCTTAGGACAGGGTAATGAAAAACTGTTTTTT
CDR3: CASSLGQGNEKLFF

D: .
V: TRBV6-1
J: TRBJ2-7
size: .
DNA: TGTGCCAGCATAAGAGACACCTACTCCTACGAGCAGTACTTC
CDR3: CASIRDTYSYEQYF

D: .
V: TRBV14
J: TRBJ1-6
size: once
DNA: TGTGCCAGCAGCCAAGTTGCGGGGCTTAATTCACCCCTCCACTTT
CDR3: CASSQVAGLNSPLHF

D: TRBD2
V: TRBV5-1
J: TRBJ2-7
size: .
DNA: TGCGCCAGCAGCTTGGCTGGCGGGAGCGCCTACGAGCAGTACTTC
CDR3: CASSLAGGSAYEQYF

D: TRBD2
V: TRBV11-2
J: TRBJ2-3
size: .
DNA: TGTGCCAGCACCTTCACTCTAGCGGAAGTAGTCCCCCCCCAAGATACGCAGTATTTT
CDR3: CASTFTLAEVVPPQDTQYF

D: .
V: TRBV20-1
J: TRBJ2-5
size: .
DNA: TGCAGTGCTAATCGGGAGACCCAGTACTTC
CDR3: CSANRETQYF

D: .
V: TRBV11-1
J: TRBJ1-1
size: .
DNA: TGTGCCAGCAGCTTAAACCCGGGTATGAACACTGAAGCTTTCTTT
CDR3: CASSLNPGMNTEAFF

D: .
V: TRBV2
J: TRBJ2-5
size: .
DNA: TGTGCCAGCAGTTCTAGCAGAAGACGACAAGAGACCCAGTACTTC
CDR3: CASSSSRRRQETQYF

D: .
V: TRBV19
J: TRBJ2-7
size: .
DNA: TGTGCCAGTAGTATAGCCAGGGGCGAGGAGCAGTACTTC
CDR3: CASSIARGEEQYF

D: .
V: TRBV5-6
J: TRBJ2-7
size: .
DNA: TGTGCCAGCAGACTGTTATCGGGACAAAGCTCCTACGAGCAGTACTTC
CDR3: CASRLLSGQSSYEQYF

D: .
V: TRBV11-3
J: TRBJ2-7
size: .
DNA: TGTGCCAGCAGCTTCGGGACACAATACGAGCAGTACTTC
CDR3: CASSFGTQYEQYF

D: TRBD2
V: TRBV15
J: TRBJ2-2
size: .
DNA: TGTGCCACCAGCAATAGCGGGGGGACCGGGGAGCTGTTTTTT
CDR3: CATSNSGGTGELFF

D: .
V: TRBV27
J: TRBJ2-1
size: .
DNA: TGTGCCAGCAGAAAATTGGACACATCATACAATGAGCAGTTCTTC
CDR3: CASRKLDTSYNEQFF

D: .
V: TRBV15
J: TRBJ2-7
size: .
DNA: TGTGCCACCAGCAGAAAGAACAGGAAGGGGGCCTACGAGCAGTACTTC
CDR3: CATSRKNRKGAYEQYF

D: TRBD1
V: TRBV5-1
J: TRBJ2-1
size: .
DNA: TGCGCCAGCAGCTCGGGACAGCTAATGGGGGCAGGTGAGCAGTTCTTC
CDR3: CASSSGQLMGAGEQFF

D: TRBD2
V: TRBV12-5
J: TRBJ2-3
size: once
DNA: TGTGCTAGTGGTTTGGTCCTTAGCGGGGGGGCCCCAGATACGCAGTATTTT
CDR3: CASGLVLSGGAPDTQYF

D: .
V: TRBV1
J: TRBJ2-1
size: .
DNA: TGCACCAGCAGCGCCCAGGGGGCACCGTACAATGAGCAGTTCTTC
CDR3: CTSSAQGAPYNEQFF

D: TRBD1
V: TRBV28
J: TRBJ2-5
size: .
DNA: TGTGCCAGCAGTCGCGTCCAGGGGGCAAAGACCCAGTACTTC
CDR3: CASSRVQGAKTQYF

D: .
V: TRBV6-1
J: TRBJ1-4
size: .
DNA: TGTGCCAGCAGTGAGGTGGCAGAGGCTAATGAAAAACTGTTTTTT
CDR3: CASSEVAEANEKLFF

D: TRBD1
V: TRBV13
J: TRBJ2-2
size: .
DNA: TGTGCCAGCAGCTTACGATGGCCGCACAGGGGAATACCGAACACCGGGGAGCTGTTTTTT
CDR3: CASSLRWPHRGIPNTGELFF

D: TRBD2
V: TRBV5-4
J: TRBJ2-5
size: .
DNA: TGTGCCAGCAGCTCGTGGACTAGCGGTGGAGAGACCCAGTACTTC
CDR3: CASSSWTSGGETQYF

D: .
V: TRBV11-1
J: TRBJ2-6
size: .
DNA: TGTGCCAGCAGCTTACGGCGGGGTTCATCTGGGGCCAACGTCCTGACTTTC
CDR3: CASSLRRGSSGANVLTF

D: .
V: TRBV2
J: TRBJ1-5
size: .
DNA: TGTGCCAGCAGGTCGGGTAATCAGCCCCAGCATTTT
CDR3: CASRSGNQPQHF

D: .
V: TRBV9
J: TRBJ1-5
size: .
DNA: TGTGCCAGCAGCGTGGGGGGAGGTCAGCCCCAGCATTTT
CDR3: CASSVGGGQPQHF

D: TRBD1
V: TRBV2
J: TRBJ2-3
size: .
DNA: TGTGCCAGCAGCCGGGACAGGGGCACAGATACGCAGTATTTT
CDR3: CASSRDRGTDTQYF

D: TRBD1
V: TRBV5-1
J: TRBJ1-2
size: .
DNA: TGCGCCAGCAGCTGGGACAGGGATGGCTACACCTTC
CDR3: CASSWDRDGYTF

D: TRBD1
V: TRBV7-2
J: TRBJ1-6
size: few
DNA: TGTGCCAGCAGCTTAGCGGGACAGGGGAATAATTCACCCCTCCACTTT
CDR3: CASSLAGQGNNSPLHF

D: TRBD1
V: TRBV6-1
J: TRBJ1-4
size: .
DNA: TGTGCCAGCAGTGAAGAGACAGGGATAAATGAAAAACTGTTTTTT
CDR3: CASSEETGINEKLFF

D: .
V: TRBV29-1
J: TRBJ2-4
size: once
DNA: TGCAGCGTTGAAGGGACTGGGAACATTCAGTACTTC
CDR3: CSVEGTGNIQYF

D: TRBD1
V: TRBV4-1
J: TRBJ1-3
size: .
DNA: TGCGCCAGCTCGACAGGGGGTTCAGGAGGAAACACCATATATTTT
CDR3: CASSTGGSGGNTIYF

D: TRBD1
V: TRBV6-5
J: TRBJ1-5
size: .
DNA: TGTGCCAGCAGAAGGGGGCTCAATCAGCCCCAGCATTTT
CDR3: CASRRGLNQPQHF

D: TRBD1
V: TRBV15
J: TRBJ1-5
size: .
DNA: TGTGCCACCAGCAGAGATTGGAACAGGGGATGGGGCAATCAGCCCCAGCATTTT
CDR3: CATSRDWNRGWGNQPQHF